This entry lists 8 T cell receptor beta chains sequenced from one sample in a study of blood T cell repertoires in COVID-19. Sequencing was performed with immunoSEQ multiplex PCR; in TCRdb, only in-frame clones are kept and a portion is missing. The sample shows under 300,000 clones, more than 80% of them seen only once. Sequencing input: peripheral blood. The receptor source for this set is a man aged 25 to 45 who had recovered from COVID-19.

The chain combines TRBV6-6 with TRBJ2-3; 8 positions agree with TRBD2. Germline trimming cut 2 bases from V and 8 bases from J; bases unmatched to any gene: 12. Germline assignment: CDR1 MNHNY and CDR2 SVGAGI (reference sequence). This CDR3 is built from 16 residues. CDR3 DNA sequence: TGTGCCAGCAGTTACAACGAGCGGGGGTCCCCGGTTACGCAGTATTTT. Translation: CASSYNERGSPVTQYF.

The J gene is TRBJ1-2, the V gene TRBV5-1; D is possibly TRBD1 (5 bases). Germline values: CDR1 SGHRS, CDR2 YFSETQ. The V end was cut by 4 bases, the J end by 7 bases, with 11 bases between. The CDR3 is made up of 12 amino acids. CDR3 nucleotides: TGCGCCAGCAGCATGACAGTCGGTGGCTACACCTTC. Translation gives CASSMTVGGYTF.

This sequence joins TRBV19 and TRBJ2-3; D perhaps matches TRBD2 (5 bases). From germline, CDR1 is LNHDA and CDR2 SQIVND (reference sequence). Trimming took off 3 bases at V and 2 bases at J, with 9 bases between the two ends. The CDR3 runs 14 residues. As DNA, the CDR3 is TGTGCCAGTAGTATCCTCGGGGACACAGATACGCAGTATTTT. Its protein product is CASSILGDTDTQYF.

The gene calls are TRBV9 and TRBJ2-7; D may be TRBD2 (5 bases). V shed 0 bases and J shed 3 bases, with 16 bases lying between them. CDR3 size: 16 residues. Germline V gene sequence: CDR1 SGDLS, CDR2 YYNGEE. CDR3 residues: CASSVEVSPGFYEQYF. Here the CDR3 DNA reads TGTGCCAGCAGCGTAGAAGTCAGTCCGGGGTTCTACGAGCAGTACTTC.

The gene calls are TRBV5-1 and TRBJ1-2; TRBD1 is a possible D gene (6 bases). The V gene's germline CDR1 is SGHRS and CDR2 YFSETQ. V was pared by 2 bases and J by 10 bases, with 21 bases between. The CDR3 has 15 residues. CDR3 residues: CASSFGAGTTSDYTF. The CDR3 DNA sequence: TGCGCCAGCAGCTTTGGGGCCGGGACAACTTCCGACTACACCTTC.

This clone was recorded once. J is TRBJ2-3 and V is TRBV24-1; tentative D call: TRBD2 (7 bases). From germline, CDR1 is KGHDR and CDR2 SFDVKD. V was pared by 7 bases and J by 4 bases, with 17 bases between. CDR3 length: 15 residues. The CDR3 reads CATSNVWGGPDTQYF. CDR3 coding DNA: TGTGCCACCAGCAATGTATGGGGGGGCCCAGATACGCAGTATTTT.

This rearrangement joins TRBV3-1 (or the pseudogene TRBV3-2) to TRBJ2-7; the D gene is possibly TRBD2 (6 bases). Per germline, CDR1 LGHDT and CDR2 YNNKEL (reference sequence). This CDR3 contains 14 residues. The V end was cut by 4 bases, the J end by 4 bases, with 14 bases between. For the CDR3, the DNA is TGTGCCAGCAGCCCGACTAGAGCTGGGTACGAGCAGTACTTC. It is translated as CASSPTRAGYEQYF.

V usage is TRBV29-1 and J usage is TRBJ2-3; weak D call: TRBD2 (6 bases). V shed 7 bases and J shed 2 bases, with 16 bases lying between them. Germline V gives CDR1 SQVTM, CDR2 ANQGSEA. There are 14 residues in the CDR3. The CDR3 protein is CSALAPGFTDTQYF. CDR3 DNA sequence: TGCAGCGCTCTAGCGCCCGGGTTCACAGATACGCAGTATTTT.